These 10 T cell receptor beta chains were all obtained from the same sample, sequenced in a study of response to subunit inactivated influenza vaccine. TCRdb re-called the RT-PCR reads through MiXCR, storing one row per CDR3 protein. The repertoire consists of approximately 230,000 distinct CDR3 sequences, with 10% to 15% occurring once and the leading ten covering approximately 8.4%. The material sequenced was non-naive T cells sorted from PBMCs, taken less than 15 days before vaccination. Receptors originate from a man between 45 and 60 years old who received an inactivated influenza vaccine.

This clonotype appeared many times. V and J are TRBV7-2 and TRBJ2-1; perhaps TRBD2 as D (6 bases). This CDR3 spans 15 amino acids. The germline gives CDR1 SGHTA, CDR2 FQGNSA. Trimming stripped 3 bases from V and 0 bases from J, with 9 bases between. The CDR3 loop reads CASSFTGVSYNEQFF. The DNA for the CDR3 is TGTGCCAGCAGCTTCACGGGGGTCTCCTACAATGAGCAGTTCTTC.

This clonotype was counted only a few times. The V gene is TRBV2, the J gene TRBJ2-1; D might be TRBD1 or TRBD2, each matching 5 bases. V lost 6 bases, J lost 8 bases, and 23 bases lay in between. This CDR3 contains 16 residues. CDR1 is SNHLY and CDR2 is FYNNEI in the germline V gene. As DNA, the CDR3 is TGTGCCAGCAGCTCCCACCGTACTAGGGGATCCGATGAGCAGTTCTTC. This encodes CASSSHRTRGSDEQFF.

Here the CDR3 reads CASSEGAGGETQYF. The CDR3 nucleotides are TGTGCCAGCAGCGAGGGAGCGGGGGGGGAGACCCAGTACTTC. The chain is built from TRBV9 and TRBJ2-5, with 10 bases identical to TRBD2. CDR1 is SGDLS, CDR2 YYNGEE, per germline. The CDR3 loop spans 14 amino acids. The trim removed 3 bases at V and 5 bases at J, leaving 4 bases unmatched.

This clonotype was observed a few times. The rearrangement links TRBV11-2 to TRBJ2-7; 8 bases align to TRBD1. The CDR3 sequence is 15 residues long. V was pared by 1 base and J by 4 bases, with 6 bases of the junction left unmatched. Per germline, CDR1 SGHAT and CDR2 FQNNGV. This chain's CDR3 is CASSLAGTGLYEQYF. The DNA of the CDR3 is TGTGCCAGCAGCTTAGCCGGGACAGGATTATACGAGCAGTACTTC.

This clonotype turned up a few times. This chain joins TRBV5-6 and TRBJ2-7; 7 bases map to TRBD1. V was pared by 4 bases and J by 4 bases, with 11 bases of the junction left unmatched. Germline CDR1 reads SGHDT; CDR2 reads YYEEEE. This CDR3 has 15 amino acids. In DNA, the CDR3 is TGTGCCAGCAGCCGGCTAAACCAGGGGGTGTACGAGCAGTACTTC. Encoded protein: CASSRLNQGVYEQYF.

The CDR3 bases are TGTGCCACCAGTGATTTAGGGTTCGGGGCCGGGGAGCTGTTTTTT. It is translated as CATSDLGFGAGELFF. This chain links TRBV24-1 with TRBJ2-2; D may be TRBD2 (5 bases). CDR3 size: 15 residues. Trimming shortened V by 1 base and J by 6 bases, and 11 bases separated the two germline ends. In germline, CDR1 is KGHDR, CDR2 SFDVKD.

The chain has TRBV4-3 and TRBJ2-7; 10 bases align to TRBD1. CDR3 length equals 14 residues. Unmatched junction bases numbered 2, after V lost 4 bases and J lost 2 bases. Per germline, CDR1 LGHNA and CDR2 YSLEER. CDR3 DNA sequence: TGCGCCAGCAGCCGAGGGACAGGGGCCTACGAGCAGTACTTC. Its protein product is CASSRGTGAYEQYF.

The chain carries TRBV9 and TRBJ1-4, with TRBD1 matching 7 bases. CDR3 length: 16 residues. Trimming removed 4 bases from V and 0 bases from J; junction bases left unmatched: 6. Germline lookup yields CDR1 SGDLS and CDR2 YYNGEE. This CDR3 reads CASSPPGTATNEKLFF. CDR3 coding DNA: TGTGCCAGCAGCCCCCCCGGGACAGCAACTAATGAAAAACTGTTTTTT.

This clonotype occurred a few times. V is TRBV5-1 and J is TRBJ2-3, with D possibly TRBD1 on 5 matching bases. Germline-derived CDR1 and CDR2 are SGHRS and YFSETQ. V was clipped by 2 bases and J by 0 bases, with 22 bases between them. The CDR3 runs to 19 residues. This CDR3 reads CASSFARQGRFVSTDTQYF. The CDR3 DNA follows: TGCGCCAGCAGCTTCGCGCGCCAGGGAAGGTTTGTCAGCACAGATACGCAGTATTTT.

This clonotype has just a few counts. J is TRBJ1-5 and V is TRBV2; D gene uncertain. CDR1 and CDR2 (germline): SNHLY, FYNNEI. This CDR3 region has 14 residues. Trimming left V 2 bases short and J 1 base short, with 6 bases between. CDR3 region: CASSEFGSNQPQHF. CDR3 coding DNA: TGTGCCAGCAGTGAATTTGGAAGCAATCAGCCCCAGCATTTT.